The 32 T cell receptor beta chains in this list originate from one sample, sequenced in a study of T cell repertoires in cytomegalovirus infection. In TCRdb, the reads were re-called with MiXCR into one record per CDR3 protein. The table lists roughly 250,000 distinct CDR3 sequences, more than 9% of them singletons, with approximately 1.6% in the top ten. Sequenced input: PBMCs. These receptors all stem from a human donor in good health (CMV status not recorded). Some clones in this sample may be carry-over from other donors' samples.

This clonotype has at least ten counts. The chain combines TRBV7-2 with TRBJ2-7; tentative D call: TRBD1 (6 bases). Per germline, CDR1 SGHTA and CDR2 FQGNSA. CDR3 size: 13 residues. V was cut by 8 bases and J by 4 bases, with 15 bases left in between. The CDR3 coding sequence is TGTGCCAGCGGCTCCGAGGGGGTTTACGAGCAGTACTTC. It encodes CASGSEGVYEQYF.

This chain connects TRBV20-1 to TRBJ1-4, with D unresolved. Trimming removed 3 bases from V and 7 bases from J, with 6 bases in between. The CDR3 has 11 residues. The germline gives CDR1 DFQATT, CDR2 SNEGSKA (reference sequence). CDR3 coding DNA: TGCAGTGCTAGGCCGGGTGAAAAACTGTTTTTT. Translation gives CSARPGEKLFF.

There are many counts of this clonotype. The gene calls are TRBV7-2 and TRBJ2-3; D not resolved. CDR1 and CDR2 (germline): SGHTA, FQGNSA. V lost 5 bases and J 6 bases, leaving 12 bases between the germline ends. The CDR3 runs 13 residues. CDR3 region: CASSPPPRDTQYF. The CDR3 bases are TGTGCCAGCAGCCCCCCCCCAAGGGATACGCAGTATTTT.

This clonotype was seen repeatedly, ten times or more. This sequence joins TRBV5-6 and TRBJ1-5; D unclear. The CDR3 runs to 14 residues. CDR1 and CDR2 from the germline V gene are SGHDT and YYEEEE. V lost 0 bases and J 2 bases, leaving 6 bases between the germline ends. The CDR3, as DNA: TGTGCCAGCAGCTTGGGGGCTGGCAATCAGCCCCAGCATTTT. Its protein product is CASSLGAGNQPQHF.

This clonotype was seen a handful of times. J is TRBJ2-1 and V is TRBV30; unclear D gene. V lost 2 bases and J 6 bases, leaving 8 bases between the germline ends. The CDR3 is 12 residues long. Germline loops: CDR1 GTSNPN, CDR2 SVGIG (reference sequence). CDR3 DNA: TGTGCCTGGAGTCCATATTCCAATGAGCAGTTCTTC. Its translation: CAWSPYSNEQFF.

At least ten counts were recorded for this clonotype. The chain uses TRBV7-2 and TRBJ2-3, with 7 bases that match TRBD1. The CDR3 is made up of 15 amino acids. The germline CDR1 and CDR2 sequences are SGHTA and FQGNSA. Trimming removed 3 bases from V and 5 bases from J; junction bases left unmatched: 8. The CDR3 DNA reads as TGTGCCAGCAGCTTTACAGGGGATTTAGTAGATACGCAGTATTTT. Its protein is CASSFTGDLVDTQYF.

This clonotype was detected ten times or more. The chain employs TRBV7-2 and TRBJ2-3; the D gene could be TRBD1 or TRBD2 (5 bases each). The germline gives CDR1 SGHTA, CDR2 FQGNSA. The length of the CDR3 is 14 residues. V lost 4 bases, J lost 6 bases, and 14 bases lay in between. CDR3 sequence reads: CASSSGQAWDTQYF. The CDR3 region has the DNA TGTGCCAGCAGCTCGGGGCAGGCCTGGGATACGCAGTATTTT.

This clonotype was detected a few times. The genes are TRBV7-9 and TRBJ1-3, with D uncertain. The CDR3 sequence is 15 residues long. Germline CDR1 SEHNR, CDR2 FQNEAQ (reference sequence). V was trimmed by 2 bases and J by 3 bases, leaving 11 bases between them. The CDR3 DNA reads as TGTGCCAGCAGCTTAAATGGGGATAGTGGAAACACCATATATTTT. Translation gives CASSLNGDSGNTIYF.

There are many counts of this clonotype. V usage is TRBV7-2 and J usage is TRBJ1-1; D call uncertain. V shed 1 base and J shed 1 base, with 10 bases lying between them. The germline CDR1 and CDR2 sequences are SGHTA and FQGNSA. This CDR3 spans 15 amino acids. The CDR3 region is CASSLVPTPNTEAFF. Here the CDR3 DNA reads TGTGCCAGCAGCTTAGTGCCGACACCGAACACTGAAGCTTTCTTT.

This clonotype showed up many times. The chain combines TRBV28 with TRBJ1-4; 8 nucleotides line up with TRBD1. The J segment lost 7 bases and the V segment lost 4 bases, leaving 8 bases of the junction unmatched. The CDR3 spans 15 residues. Germline values: CDR1 MDHEN, CDR2 SYDVKM. The DNA for the CDR3 is TGTGCCAGCAGTTCCCCGGACAGGGAGGTTGAAAAACTGTTTTTT. Amino acids: CASSSPDREVEKLFF.

This clonotype came up a few times. The V call is TRBV3-1, the J call TRBJ2-7; 9 nucleotides line up with TRBD1. Germline V gives CDR1 LGHDT, CDR2 YNNKEL (reference sequence). After removal of 4 bases from V and 2 bases from J, the junction contained 6 bases not matched to a gene. There are 15 residues in the CDR3. CDR3 in DNA: TGTGCCAGCAGCCTGGGACAGGGAGCACCCTACGAGCAGTACTTC. Its translation is CASSLGQGAPYEQYF.

This clonotype was recorded at least ten times. This chain joins TRBV4-3 and TRBJ1-1; TRBD1 aligns across 8 bases. The junction had 3 bases not matched to a gene; V was cut back by 0 bases and J by 0 bases. CDR3 length: 16 residues. CDR1 LGHNA and CDR2 YSLEER come from the germline V gene. As DNA, the CDR3 is TGCGCCAGCAGCCAAGATACAGGGGGACTGAACACTGAAGCTTTCTTT. Its protein is CASSQDTGGLNTEAFF.

The chain recombines TRBV14 with TRBJ1-2; D not certain. The CDR3 totals 13 residues. CDR1 SGHDN and CDR2 FVKESK come from the germline V gene. Trimming took off 2 bases at V and 3 bases at J, with 7 bases between the two ends. CDR3 nucleotide sequence: TGTGCCAGCAGCCAATTCCTAGACTATGGCTACACCTTC. Amino acids: CASSQFLDYGYTF.

A few counts support this clonotype. The rearrangement joins TRBV3-1 to TRBJ2-7; unclear D gene. This CDR3 has 13 residues. Germline CDR1 is LGHDT and CDR2 is YNNKEL (reference sequence). Trimming stripped 1 base from V and 4 bases from J, with 8 bases between. CDR3 in amino acids: CASSQAALYEQYF. The CDR3 DNA follows: TGTGCCAGCAGCCAAGCGGCTTTATACGAGCAGTACTTC.

This clonotype was recorded many times. The chain joins TRBV7-2 to TRBJ2-3, with 10 bases matching TRBD2. The CDR3 totals 18 residues. Losses at the gene ends were 3 bases for V and 2 bases for J; bases not matched to a gene: 11. CDR1 and CDR2 (germline): SGHTA, FQGNSA. The CDR3 here is CASSFEIAGGQVTDTQYF. The CDR3 bases are TGTGCCAGCAGCTTTGAGATAGCGGGGGGCCAAGTCACAGATACGCAGTATTTT.

This clonotype has a handful of counts. This rearrangement joins TRBV12-3 or TRBV12-4 to TRBJ2-7; 9 positions agree with TRBD1. V trimming: 6 bases; J trimming: 3 bases; junction bases outside the gene matches: 6. The length of the CDR3 is 14 residues. The CDR3 DNA follows: TGTGCCAGCAGCCCGGGACAGGGCCTCTACGAGCAGTACTTC. It is translated as CASSPGQGLYEQYF.

Many counts were recorded for this clonotype. The gene calls are TRBV7-2 and TRBJ2-4; 11 bases line up with TRBD1. The CDR3 is made up of 16 amino acids. Germline V lookup: CDR1 SGHTA, CDR2 FQGNSA. V shed 3 bases, J shed 8 bases, and the junction held 9 bases outside the gene matches. The CDR3 loop is CASSFARTGGLDIQYF. CDR3 sequence (DNA): TGTGCCAGCAGCTTTGCAAGGACAGGGGGCTTGGACATTCAGTACTTC.

The table lists this clonotype with many counts. This chain connects TRBV7-2 to TRBJ1-2; TRBD1 is a possible D gene (6 bases). The CDR3 totals 14 residues. V lost 4 bases and J 1 base, leaving 10 bases between the germline ends. Germline V gene data show CDR1 as SGHTA and CDR2 as FQGNSA. The CDR3 sequence: CASSSNRDNYGYTF. As DNA, the CDR3 is TGTGCCAGCAGCTCCAACAGGGATAACTATGGCTACACCTTC.

This clonotype turned up a few times. J is TRBJ2-3 and V is TRBV20-1; 10 nucleotides agree with TRBD1. From germline, CDR1 is DFQATT and CDR2 SNEGSKA (reference sequence). With 4 bases clipped from V and 1 base from J, the junction kept 2 bases outside the gene matches. This CDR3 has 14 residues. The CDR3 DNA reads as TGCAGTGCTACCGGGACAGGGGGCACAGATACGCAGTATTTT. Translating it yields CSATGTGGTDTQYF.

This clonotype was found a few times. The V gene is TRBV29-1, the J gene TRBJ1-1; D remains ambiguous. V dropped 7 bases and J dropped 7 bases, with 10 bases sitting between them. There are 10 residues in the CDR3. Germline-derived CDR1 and CDR2 are SQVTM and ANQGSEA. The CDR3: CSAYTGEAFF. The CDR3 bases are TGCAGCGCCTACACGGGTGAAGCTTTCTTT.

This clonotype has at least ten counts. This rearrangement joins TRBV7-2 to TRBJ2-7; the D is unclear. V was clipped by 5 bases and J by 1 base, with 9 bases between them. This CDR3 is 13 amino acids long. The germline V gene encodes CDR1 SGHTA and CDR2 FQGNSA. The CDR3 reads CASSQMISYEQYF. CDR3 DNA: TGTGCCAGCAGCCAAATGATTTCCTACGAGCAGTACTTC.

This clonotype came up many times. The chain has TRBV6-2 or TRBV6-3 and TRBJ2-3, with a tentative D call TRBD1 (5 bases). CDR1 is MNHEY, CDR2 SVGEGT, per germline. The CDR3 extends over 13 amino acids. Trimming took off 7 bases at V and 2 bases at J, with 10 bases between the two ends. The CDR3 sequence: CASTSDNTDTQYF. DNA of the CDR3: TGTGCCAGCACCTCGGACAACACAGATACGCAGTATTTT.

This clonotype was observed a few times. The rearrangement uses TRBV20-1 and TRBJ2-7; D possibly corresponds to TRBD1 (6 bases). Germline V gene lookup returns CDR1 DFQATT and CDR2 SNEGSKA (reference sequence). The CDR3 contains 15 residues. Trimming removed 0 bases at V and 0 bases at J, with 12 bases between. CDR3 residues: CSARDPTGFSYEQYF. CDR3 in DNA: TGCAGTGCTAGAGACCCAACAGGGTTCTCCTACGAGCAGTACTTC.

This chain uses TRBV12-3 or TRBV12-4 with TRBJ1-5; 8 bases agree with TRBD1. This CDR3 has 18 residues. After removal of 1 base from V and 2 bases from J, the junction contained 10 bases not matched to a gene. CDR3 bases: TGTGCCAGCAGTTTAGAGGGACAGGTGGGGGCTGGCAATCAGCCCCAGCATTTT. This translates into CASSLEGQVGAGNQPQHF.

Only a few counts were recorded for this clonotype. The chain couples TRBV20-1 to TRBJ1-2; TRBD1 might be the D (5 bases). The germline CDR1 and CDR2 sequences are DFQATT and SNEGSKA (reference sequence). CDR3 length equals 15 residues. V was shortened by 2 bases and J by 4 bases, with 17 bases between the two germline ends. The CDR3 loop reads CSARIGTGPSYGYTF. CDR3 sequence (DNA): TGCAGTGCTAGAATAGGAACGGGACCGAGCTATGGCTACACCTTC.

This clonotype was detected a few times. The chain joins TRBV6-2 or TRBV6-3 to TRBJ1-1; unclear D gene. The CDR3 loop spans 14 amino acids. V lost 4 bases, J lost 4 bases, and 13 bases lay in between. In germline, CDR1 is MNHEY, CDR2 SVGEGT. CDR3 in DNA: TGTGCCAGCAGTTCCCCGCCGGCGGCCACTGAAGCTTTCTTT. It translates to CASSSPPAATEAFF.

This clonotype occurred a few times. The chain links TRBV5-1 to TRBJ1-1, with D perhaps TRBD1 (5 bases). CDR3 length: 14 amino acids. Trimming took 3 bases from V and 3 from J, leaving 12 bases between them. Germline values: CDR1 SGHRS, CDR2 YFSETQ. CDR3 coding DNA: TGCGCCAGCAGCTGGGACGGAAAATACACTGAAGCTTTCTTT. Protein: CASSWDGKYTEAFF.

This clonotype has ten or more counts. This chain joins TRBV7-2 and TRBJ1-2; weak D call: TRBD1 (6 bases). V shed 1 base and J shed 6 bases, with 12 bases lying between them. This CDR3 spans 14 amino acids. Germline V gene sequence: CDR1 SGHTA, CDR2 FQGNSA. The CDR3 DNA is TGTGCCAGCAGCTTAGGAGGGGGGGGTCATGGCTACACCTTC. It yields the protein CASSLGGGGHGYTF.

This clonotype was found many times. The chain employs TRBV7-2 and TRBJ2-2; D possibly matches TRBD1 or TRBD2 (5 bases each). Trimming shortened V by 5 bases and J by 9 bases, and 22 bases separated the two germline ends. Looked up from germline, CDR1 is SGHTA and CDR2 is FQGNSA. CDR3 size: 16 residues. The CDR3 loop is CASSPNSGSVDRELFF. The DNA for the CDR3 is TGTGCCAGCAGCCCCAATTCAGGGAGTGTGGACCGGGAGCTGTTTTTT.

This clonotype appeared a few times. The gene calls are TRBV4-2 and TRBJ2-1, with a tentative D call TRBD2 (6 bases). Per the germline V gene, CDR1 is LGHNA and CDR2 is YNFKEQ. The V and J ends lost 0 bases and 13 bases respectively, with 13 bases between them. The CDR3 covers 13 residues. CDR3 nucleotide sequence: TGTGCCAGCAGCCAAGATCGGGAGTGGGACCAGTTCTTC. Translated, it gives CASSQDREWDQFF.

Many counts were recorded for this clonotype. The chain carries TRBV19 and TRBJ2-7, with 9 bases lining up with TRBD2. This CDR3 comprises 15 residues. Per the germline V gene, CDR1 is LNHDA and CDR2 is SQIVND (reference sequence). The J segment lost 6 bases and the V segment lost 6 bases, leaving 12 bases of the junction unmatched. The CDR3 bases are TGTGCCAGTAGCCTTAGCGGGAGAAGCTCACCCGAGCAGTACTTC. Protein product: CASSLSGRSSPEQYF. The full variable domain, with the rest looked up from reference TRBV19 and TRBJ2-7, is DGGITQSPKYLFRKEGQNVTLSCEQNLNHDAMYWYRQDPGQGLRLIYYSQIVNDFQKGDIAEGYSVSREKKESFPLTVTSAQKNPTAFYLCASSLSGRSSPEQYFGPGTRLTVT.

The V and J genes are TRBV6-8 and TRBJ2-5; a possible D gene is TRBD2 (5 bases). This CDR3 has 14 amino acids. V dropped 10 bases and J dropped 0 bases, with 15 bases sitting between them. Germline V gives CDR1 MNHGY, CDR2 SAAAGT. CDR3 loop: CAIAKGAYQETQYF. Here the CDR3 DNA reads TGTGCCATCGCCAAGGGAGCGTACCAAGAGACCCAGTACTTC.